Below, 32 T cell receptor beta chains from the same sample are listed, as sequenced in a study of cytomegalovirus exposure and HLA in healthy donors. PCR used 60 Vbeta primers and 13 Jbeta primers. The protocol was immunoSEQ multiplex PCR, while the TCRdb copy is restricted to in-frame clones and leaves out a portion. The sample comprises 140,000 or so clones, 84% of which are singletons, and about 2.5% rests with the top ten. Material: PBMCs. The origin of the receptors is a boy under 10 years old in good health and CMV-seronegative.

This sequence joins TRBV29-1 and TRBJ2-1, with TRBD2 matching 9 bases. V was pared by 7 bases and J by 2 bases, with 6 bases of the junction left unmatched. The CDR3 consists of 14 residues. The germline gives CDR1 SQVTM, CDR2 ANQGSEA. This CDR3 is CSARTSDAYNEQFF. The CDR3, as DNA: TGCAGCGCACGGACTAGCGATGCCTACAATGAGCAGTTCTTC.

The CDR3 loop is CASSPGTGIDEQYF. The CDR3 coding sequence is TGTGCCAGCAGCCCCGGGACAGGGATCGACGAGCAGTACTTC. The V call is TRBV9, the J call TRBJ2-7; TRBD1 matches at 9 bases. Germline CDR1 is SGDLS and CDR2 is YYNGEE. V lost 4 bases to trimming and J lost 5 bases; unmatched junction nucleotides: 7. The CDR3 loop spans 14 amino acids.

This chain joins TRBV6-4 and TRBJ1-5; D is unclear. CDR3 length: 13 residues. V was cut by 0 bases and J by 7 bases, with 7 bases left in between. From germline, CDR1 is MRHNA and CDR2 SNTAGT. The CDR3 DNA reads as TGTGCCAGCAGTGACTCGGAGTGGCAGCCCCAGCATTTT. Translated, it gives CASSDSEWQPQHF.

The rearrangement links TRBV5-1 to TRBJ1-4, with TRBD1 matching 7 bases. The germline V gene encodes CDR1 SGHRS and CDR2 YFSETQ. There are 15 residues in the CDR3. J lost 8 bases, V lost 4 bases, and 11 bases had no gene match. CDR3 sequence reads: CASSNGQAGLEKLFF. CDR3 nucleotides: TGCGCCAGCAGCAACGGACAGGCGGGGCTCGAAAAACTGTTTTTT. Complete variable domain (other parts from reference TRBV5-1 and TRBJ1-4): KAGVTQTPRYLIKTRGQQVTLSCSPISGHRSVSWYQQTPGQGLQFLFEYFSETQRNKGNFPGRFSGRQFSNSRSEMNVSTLELGDSALYLCASSNGQAGLEKLFFGSGTQLSVL.

The sample holds one count of this clone. The chain is built from TRBV5-1 and TRBJ1-2; D is unresolved. Trimming cost V 0 bases and J 4 bases, with 13 bases left between them. Germline V gene data show CDR1 as SGHRS and CDR2 as YFSETQ. This CDR3 is built from 15 residues. CDR3 in DNA: TGCGCCAGCAGCTTGGACGTCATAGAAGTCTATGGCTACACCTTC. This encodes CASSLDVIEVYGYTF.

CDR3 coding DNA: TGCGCCAGCAGCCAAATGCAGGGGGGTACTTACGAGCAGTACTTC. It is translated as CASSQMQGGTYEQYF. The V and J genes are TRBV4-3 and TRBJ2-7; D possibly corresponds to TRBD1 (7 bases). The CDR3 runs to 15 residues. CDR1 is LGHNA, CDR2 YSLEER, per germline. Between the trimmed V and J ends, which lost 2 bases and 4 bases, there was a span of 15 bases.

This clone was found a few times. CDR3 coding DNA: TGCGCCAGCAGTATAGCGGGGAGGAACAATGAGCAGTTCTTC. Protein sequence: CASSIAGRNNEQFF. This chain links TRBV4-3 with TRBJ2-1, with 8 bases that match TRBD2. The CDR3 runs to 14 residues. The J segment lost 5 bases and the V segment lost 6 bases, leaving 6 bases of the junction unmatched. The germline V gene encodes CDR1 LGHNA and CDR2 YSLEER.

The genes are TRBV7-9 and TRBJ1-5; D remains ambiguous. CDR3 length: 15 residues. The V gene lost 1 base and the J gene lost 0 bases, with 7 bases spanning the gap. Germline CDR1 SEHNR, CDR2 FQNEAQ (reference sequence). The CDR3 DNA follows: TGTGCCAGCAGCTTAGGAGGAAATAGCAATCAGCCCCAGCATTTT. Translated, it gives CASSLGGNSNQPQHF.

V usage is TRBV29-1 and J usage is TRBJ2-4, with D possibly TRBD2 on 7 matching bases. The V gene's germline CDR1 is SQVTM and CDR2 ANQGSEA. Trimming pared 4 bases from V and 7 bases from J, leaving 11 bases between. The CDR3 spans 12 residues. In DNA form, the CDR3 reads TGCAGCGTTGCTAAGGGGGGGAACATTCAGTACTTC. This translates into CSVAKGGNIQYF.

The V and J genes are TRBV6-1 and TRBJ1-2; D remains ambiguous. The CDR3 runs to 15 residues. In germline, CDR1 is MNHNS, CDR2 SASEGT. The V and J ends lost 8 bases and 2 bases respectively, with 18 bases between them. CDR3 sequence (DNA): TGTGCCAGCTCCCCCCAGCGGCAGGCGAACTATGGCTACACCTTC. Translating gives CASSPQRQANYGYTF.

The J gene is TRBJ1-1, the V gene TRBV4-1, with 11 nucleotides matching TRBD1. The V segment lost 4 bases and the J segment 5 bases; nucleotides outside the gene matches: 6. This CDR3 has 15 amino acids. Per the germline V gene, CDR1 is MGHRA and CDR2 is YSYEKL. The DNA of the CDR3 is TGCGCCAGCAGCCGGGACAGGGGGTTAGGGACTGAAGCTTTCTTT. This codes for CASSRDRGLGTEAFF.

This clone was picked up one time. The chain carries TRBV7-9 and TRBJ1-6; D not certain. Trimming took off 2 bases at V and 10 bases at J, with 27 bases between the two ends. The germline gives CDR1 SEHNR, CDR2 FQNEAQ (reference sequence). This CDR3 has 19 residues. In DNA, the CDR3 is TGTGCCAGCAGCTTAAGGCCGGTCAACACGGCATTTTCGGGATCACCCCTCCACTTT. Amino acids: CASSLRPVNTAFSGSPLHF.

V is TRBV7-9 and J is TRBJ1-4, with 11 bases fitting TRBD1. The CDR3 runs to 15 residues. Trimming removed 5 bases from V and 3 bases from J; junction bases left unmatched: 2. Germline values: CDR1 SEHNR, CDR2 FQNEAQ (reference sequence). Written as DNA, the CDR3 is TGTGCCAGCAGCGGACAGGGGGCGGCTAATGAAAAACTGTTTTTT. It specifies CASSGQGAANEKLFF.

This sequence joins TRBV4-2 and TRBJ2-2; 8 nucleotides match TRBD2. CDR3 length equals 17 residues. CDR1 and CDR2 (germline): LGHNA, YNFKEQ. After removal of 0 bases from V and 4 bases from J, the junction contained 7 bases not matched to a gene. CDR3 nucleotide sequence: TGTGCCAGCAGCCAAGATCCGATCCTAGCGGGCACCGGGGAGCTGTTTTTT. Its protein is CASSQDPILAGTGELFF.

The V gene is TRBV7-2, the J gene TRBJ2-7; 7 nucleotides match TRBD1. The CDR3 is made up of 16 amino acids. V trimming: 5 bases; J trimming: 4 bases; junction bases outside the gene matches: 14. CDR1 SGHTA and CDR2 FQGNSA come from the germline V gene. The CDR3 is CASSTGTATGPYEQYF. CDR3 DNA: TGTGCCAGCAGCACGGGGACAGCTACCGGCCCTTACGAGCAGTACTTC.

The chain employs TRBV12-5 and TRBJ2-3; 7 positions match TRBD1. Germline V gives CDR1 LGHNT, CDR2 FRNRAP. CDR3 size: 16 residues. Trimming at V came to 1 base and at J to 5 bases, leaving 9 bases not matched to a gene. The CDR3 region is CASGLELRGLRDTQYF. The DNA of the CDR3 is TGTGCTAGTGGTTTGGAACTAAGGGGGCTTAGAGATACGCAGTATTTT.

The V call is TRBV4-2, the J call TRBJ2-3; 12 bases fit TRBD2. CDR3 length: 16 residues. Looked up from germline, CDR1 is LGHNA and CDR2 is YNFKEQ. V lost 4 bases and J lost 3; bases outside the gene matches: 5. The CDR3, as DNA: TGTGCCAGCAGCCGACCCGGGACTAGCGGGACAGATACGCAGTATTTT. It encodes CASSRPGTSGTDTQYF.

J is TRBJ2-1 and V is TRBV27, with 7 bases lining up with TRBD2. V lost 0 bases and J lost 3; bases outside the gene matches: 11. The CDR3 sequence is 18 residues long. Germline V gives CDR1 MNHEY, CDR2 SMNVEV (reference sequence). CDR3: CASSLSGLGHMLYNEQFF. DNA of the CDR3: TGTGCCAGCAGTTTATCAGGACTAGGACACATGCTCTACAATGAGCAGTTCTTC.

The chain links TRBV6-1 to TRBJ2-3; weak D call: TRBD2 (6 bases). The CDR3 consists of 14 residues. V dropped 3 bases and J dropped 1 base, with 8 bases sitting between them. Germline V gives CDR1 MNHNS, CDR2 SASEGT. In DNA form, the CDR3 reads TGTGCCAGCAGTGACGTAGCGGGCACAGATACGCAGTATTTT. It specifies CASSDVAGTDTQYF.

This chain links TRBV4-2 with TRBJ2-7; TRBD2 matches at 7 bases. Germline CDR1 reads LGHNA; CDR2 reads YNFKEQ. The V gene end was trimmed by 0 bases and the J gene end by 2 bases; junction bases not matched to a gene: 7. The CDR3 runs 16 residues. The CDR3 sequence is CASSQDGEGYPYEQYF. For the CDR3, the DNA is TGTGCCAGCAGCCAAGACGGGGAGGGTTATCCCTACGAGCAGTACTTC.

The chain uses TRBV7-6 and TRBJ2-7; TRBD2 aligns across 12 bases. V shed 1 base, J shed 6 bases, and the junction held 7 bases outside the gene matches. The germline gives CDR1 SGHVS, CDR2 FNYEAQ. CDR3 length equals 16 residues. The CDR3 DNA sequence: TGTGCCAGCAGCTTAGGGATACTAGCGGGGGGAGGCGAGCAGTACTTC. It specifies CASSLGILAGGGEQYF.

This sequence joins TRBV28 and TRBJ2-5; TRBD2 matches 7 bases. The CDR3 extends over 16 amino acids. V shed 2 bases, J shed 1 base, and the junction held 7 bases outside the gene matches. Germline CDR1 reads MDHEN; CDR2 reads SYDVKM. The CDR3 protein is CASSLEEGLPQETQYF. DNA for the CDR3: TGTGCCAGCAGTTTAGAGGAGGGACTACCCCAAGAGACCCAGTACTTC.

The chain joins TRBV7-2 to TRBJ2-3; the match to TRBD2 covers 9 bases. The CDR3 runs to 17 residues. CDR1 SGHTA and CDR2 FQGNSA come from the germline V gene. J gave up 1 base and V 2 bases, and 7 bases lay outside the gene matches. The CDR3 coding sequence is TGTGCCAGCAGCTTACGATCAGCGGGAGGAGGCACAGATACGCAGTATTTT. Translation: CASSLRSAGGGTDTQYF.

This chain joins TRBV18 and TRBJ1-3; the D is unclear. CDR1 KGHSH and CDR2 LQKENI come from the germline V gene. Trimming removed 0 bases from V and 0 bases from J, with 6 bases in between. This CDR3 region has 15 residues. The CDR3 nucleotides are TGTGCCAGCTCACCACCAGGGAGCTCTGGAAACACCATATATTTT. This gives the protein CASSPPGSSGNTIYF.

The genes are TRBV15 and TRBJ1-1; D perhaps matches TRBD1 (6 bases). Germline CDR1 reads LNHNV; CDR2 reads YYDKDF (reference sequence). V was cut by 0 bases and J by 2 bases, with 13 bases left in between. CDR3 length equals 16 residues. This chain's CDR3 is CATSRDYGTLNTEAFF. The CDR3 DNA is TGTGCCACCAGCAGAGATTACGGGACACTTAACACTGAAGCTTTCTTT.

The CDR3 region has the DNA TGTGCCAGCAGCCACCAGTTACAGGGTACAGAGACCCAGTACTTC. It codes for CASSHQLQGTETQYF. The rearrangement links TRBV13 to TRBJ2-5; D is possibly TRBD1 (6 bases). The CDR3 extends over 15 amino acids. Germline-derived CDR1 and CDR2 are PRHDT and FYEKMQ (reference sequence). Trimming removed 5 bases at V and 4 bases at J, with 17 bases between.

V usage is TRBV7-2 and J usage is TRBJ2-1; D unresolved. V was cut by 5 bases and J by 4 bases, with 9 bases left in between. This CDR3 is built from 13 residues. Germline V gene data show CDR1 as SGHTA and CDR2 as FQGNSA. The CDR3 DNA reads TGTGCCAGCAGCGATGACTGGTACAATGAGCAGTTCTTC. Protein sequence: CASSDDWYNEQFF.

The gene calls are TRBV7-9 and TRBJ2-7; 11 bases are shared with TRBD1. The CDR3 totals 15 residues. The V gene's germline CDR1 is SEHNR and CDR2 FQNEAQ (reference sequence). The V gene end was trimmed by 2 bases and the J gene end by 4 bases; junction bases not matched to a gene: 4. CDR3 in amino acids: CASSLRTGGNYEQYF. The CDR3 region has the DNA TGTGCCAGCAGCTTAAGGACAGGGGGCAATTACGAGCAGTACTTC.

In the case of this clone: A junction end diverges from the germline sequence, so it may reflect a read error. J is TRBJ1-2 and V is TRBV7-9; TRBD1 agrees at 9 bases. This CDR3 spans 17 amino acids. Germline CDR1 is SEHNR and CDR2 is FQNEAQ (reference sequence). Written as DNA, the CDR3 is TGTTCCAGCAGCTTATACCGGCCAGGGGACAGGGTCTATGGCTACACCTTC. It translates to CSSSLYRPGDRVYGYTF.

This chain links TRBV5-1 with TRBJ2-5; 14 nucleotides line up with TRBD2. V gave up 4 bases and J gave up 2 bases; unmatched junction bases: 10. Germline lookup yields CDR1 SGHRS and CDR2 YFSETQ. The CDR3 extends over 18 amino acids. The CDR3: CASSHSNRTSGGQETQYF. CDR3 nucleotide sequence: TGCGCCAGCAGCCACTCCAACCGGACTAGCGGGGGGCAAGAGACCCAGTACTTC.

This chain connects TRBV19 to TRBJ1-2, with 8 positions matching TRBD1. CDR3 length equals 14 residues. The V and J ends lost 10 bases and 5 bases, in that order; junction bases with no gene match: 12. Germline V gene data show CDR1 as LNHDA and CDR2 as SQIVND (reference sequence). The CDR3 is CANDPGGDNYGYTF. The CDR3 bases are TGTGCCAACGACCCAGGGGGCGATAATTATGGCTACACCTTC.

The chain joins TRBV29-1 to TRBJ1-2; D possibly corresponds to TRBD1 (5 bases). The germline CDR1 and CDR2 sequences are SQVTM and ANQGSEA. The CDR3 loop spans 13 amino acids. The germline V and J ends were trimmed by 0 bases and 2 bases, with 7 bases remaining between them. The CDR3 DNA reads as TGCAGCGTTGAAGATTGGGGCAACTATGGCTACACCTTC. It encodes CSVEDWGNYGYTF.